Listed here is a single T cell receptor beta chain. The antigen remains undetermined. The length of the CDR3 is 20 residues. V lost 0 bases and J 1 base, leaving 24 bases between the germline ends. Germline V lookup: CDR1 SGHVS, CDR2 FNYEAQ. The source of the sample is a study of graft-versus-host responses after intestinal transplantation. Study overall: Uniformly, recipients were administered anti-thymocyte globulin induction with subsequent tacrolimus and steroids for approximately 3 years. Study-wide points: There were GvH clones found in recipient marrow, and some of them appeared first in ileum or blood.

TCRdb's copy holds only in-frame clones and misses some; the assay was immunoSEQ multiplex PCR. The sample records 65,000 to 100,000 clones, roughly 92% being singletons. The clonotype was recovered from a human donor who was the organ donor for an intestinal transplant. The J gene is TRBJ1-1, the V gene TRBV7-6; D possibly corresponds to TRBD1 (6 bases). This material consisted of unstimulated CD8+ T cells sorted from spleen or lymph node cells, taken before transplant. The CDR3 is CASSLASSRFYRERNTEAFF. The CDR3 coding sequence is TGTGCCAGCAGCTTAGCAAGTTCCAGGTTTTACAGGGAGAGGAACACTGAAGCTTTCTTT.